These T cell receptor beta chains were read from a single sample in a study of T cell responses to AZD1222 COVID-19 vaccine. Sequencing used immunoSEQ multiplex PCR; TCRdb keeps in-frame clones, though not all of them. This table holds approximately 100,000 clones, around nine tenths found once. This material consisted of peripheral blood, taken on day 0 of AZD1222 vaccination. The origin of the receptors is an adult in good health. The conserved cysteine and the conserved F or W are not part of the CDR3 here. Fields, in order: V gene, clone size, J gene, CDR3 protein. Clone size, where shown, is once, few, many, or a class for clones that have expanded.

v_call: TRBV12-3/TRBV12-4
clone_size: NA
j_call: TRBJ2-5
cdr3_aa: ASSPISGRVLY

v_call: TRBV19
clone_size: NA
j_call: TRBJ1-2
cdr3_aa: ASRFGTQRDYGYT

v_call: TRBV3-1/TRBV3-2
clone_size: NA
j_call: TRBJ1-1
cdr3_aa: ASSQPTGGTEAF

v_call: TRBV18
clone_size: NA
j_call: TRBJ1-2
cdr3_aa: ASSPVGAGGYT

v_call: TRBV6-1
clone_size: NA
j_call: TRBJ1-1
cdr3_aa: ASSEEGLRNTEAF

v_call: TRBV18
clone_size: NA
j_call: TRBJ2-7
cdr3_aa: ASSPSLGGYEQY

v_call: TRBV30
clone_size: NA
j_call: TRBJ1-2
cdr3_aa: AFWTSSNYGYT

v_call: TRBV7-8
clone_size: once
j_call: TRBJ1-2
cdr3_aa: ASSLNSDYGYT

v_call: TRBV2
clone_size: NA
j_call: TRBJ2-3
cdr3_aa: ASSGTGGADTQY

v_call: TRBV18
clone_size: NA
j_call: TRBJ1-6
cdr3_aa: ASSPNSGTTDNSPLH

v_call: TRBV5-1
clone_size: NA
j_call: TRBJ2-5
cdr3_aa: ASSLGASGALRETQY

v_call: TRBV6-6
clone_size: NA
j_call: TRBJ1-5
cdr3_aa: ASSPSDRGNQPQH

v_call: TRBV23-1
clone_size: NA
j_call: TRBJ1-2
cdr3_aa: ASSQSVVTGVDYGYT

v_call: TRBV5-4
clone_size: NA
j_call: TRBJ1-2
cdr3_aa: ASRVGGGRDYGYT

v_call: TRBV10-3
clone_size: NA
j_call: TRBJ1-3
cdr3_aa: AISESAGMENTIY

v_call: TRBV6-9
clone_size: NA
j_call: TRBJ1-1
cdr3_aa: ASSYSCFVTEAF

v_call: TRBV19
clone_size: NA
j_call: TRBJ2-1
cdr3_aa: ASSLWTVDRVNEQF

v_call: TRBV7-2
clone_size: NA
j_call: TRBJ1-4
cdr3_aa: ASGRQPNEKLF

v_call: TRBV7-2
clone_size: NA
j_call: TRBJ2-7
cdr3_aa: ASSFGQGYEQY

v_call: TRBV28
clone_size: NA
j_call: TRBJ1-2
cdr3_aa: ASSSQGYGYT

v_call: TRBV4-3
clone_size: few
j_call: TRBJ1-2
cdr3_aa: ASSQDTGSGGYGYT

v_call: TRBV19
clone_size: NA
j_call: TRBJ1-1
cdr3_aa: ASSPRAGAAEAF

v_call: TRBV5-6
clone_size: NA
j_call: TRBJ1-5
cdr3_aa: ASSLGQGGWSNQPQH

v_call: TRBV5-5
clone_size: NA
j_call: TRBJ1-2
cdr3_aa: ASRHPSNYGYT

v_call: TRBV6-4
clone_size: NA
j_call: TRBJ2-3
cdr3_aa: ASSRDSSTDTQY

v_call: TRBV5-4
clone_size: once
j_call: TRBJ2-1
cdr3_aa: ASSPPPGSDNEQF

v_call: TRBV6-2/TRBV6-3
clone_size: NA
j_call: TRBJ2-2
cdr3_aa: ASSFRQGGTGELF

v_call: TRBV27
clone_size: NA
j_call: TRBJ1-2
cdr3_aa: ASSLSARGYGYT

v_call: TRBV19
clone_size: NA
j_call: TRBJ1-2
cdr3_aa: ASKVPGGGPRGYT

v_call: TRBV6-6
clone_size: NA
j_call: TRBJ1-2
cdr3_aa: ASRQPGTRGDYGYT

v_call: TRBV27
clone_size: NA
j_call: TRBJ1-3
cdr3_aa: ASSFTGAGNTIY

v_call: TRBV29-1
clone_size: NA
j_call: TRBJ1-2
cdr3_aa: SVEGTGFGYT

v_call: TRBV5-1
clone_size: NA
j_call: TRBJ1-5
cdr3_aa: ASSLVQGAGPQH

v_call: TRBV7-2
clone_size: NA
j_call: TRBJ1-3
cdr3_aa: TSSLAVGNTIY

v_call: TRBV5-4
clone_size: NA
j_call: TRBJ1-2
cdr3_aa: ASSRAMRGDGYT

v_call: TRBV7-2
clone_size: NA
j_call: TRBJ1-2
cdr3_aa: ASSLGRIYGYT

v_call: TRBV9
clone_size: once
j_call: TRBJ2-3
cdr3_aa: ASSRGLFTDTQY

v_call: TRBV7-2
clone_size: NA
j_call: TRBJ2-5
cdr3_aa: ASSDLRLAGLETQY

v_call: TRBV5-4
clone_size: NA
j_call: TRBJ1-1
cdr3_aa: ASSLPGSTEAF

v_call: TRBV11-2
clone_size: NA
j_call: TRBJ1-6
cdr3_aa: ASSHGRENSPLH

v_call: TRBV11-2
clone_size: NA
j_call: TRBJ1-6
cdr3_aa: ASSIGRNNSPLH

v_call: TRBV18
clone_size: NA
j_call: TRBJ2-7
cdr3_aa: ASSPRDRLYEQY

v_call: TRBV3-1/TRBV3-2
clone_size: NA
j_call: TRBJ2-2
cdr3_aa: ASGNRAGELF

v_call: TRBV18
clone_size: NA
j_call: TRBJ2-2
cdr3_aa: ASSPMQTGVDTGELF

v_call: TRBV29-1
clone_size: NA
j_call: TRBJ2-7
cdr3_aa: SVSSPGQSYEQY

v_call: TRBV7-2
clone_size: NA
j_call: TRBJ2-7
cdr3_aa: ASSSQTSGGAKEQY

v_call: TRBV10-3
clone_size: NA
j_call: TRBJ1-1
cdr3_aa: AISESGRTEAF

v_call: TRBV7-7
clone_size: NA
j_call: TRBJ2-7
cdr3_aa: ASSLGSDRGAYEQY

v_call: TRBV3-1/TRBV3-2
clone_size: NA
j_call: TRBJ2-5
cdr3_aa: ASSHLAGEETQY

v_call: TRBV5-8
clone_size: NA
j_call: TRBJ1-1
cdr3_aa: ASSPEERAF

v_call: TRBV15
clone_size: NA
j_call: TRBJ1-2
cdr3_aa: ATSKGGGTGAANYGYT